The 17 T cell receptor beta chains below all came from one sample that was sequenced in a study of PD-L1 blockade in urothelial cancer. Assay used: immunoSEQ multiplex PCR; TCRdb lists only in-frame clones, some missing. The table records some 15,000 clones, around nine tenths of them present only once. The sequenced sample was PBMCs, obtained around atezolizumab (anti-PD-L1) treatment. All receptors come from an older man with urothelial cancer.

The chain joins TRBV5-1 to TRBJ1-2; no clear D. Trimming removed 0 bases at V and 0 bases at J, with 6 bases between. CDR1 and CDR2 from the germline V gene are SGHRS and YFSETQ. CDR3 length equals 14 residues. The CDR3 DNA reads TGCGCCAGCAGCTTGGGGCAGTCTAACTATGGCTACACCTTC. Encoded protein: CASSLGQSNYGYTF.

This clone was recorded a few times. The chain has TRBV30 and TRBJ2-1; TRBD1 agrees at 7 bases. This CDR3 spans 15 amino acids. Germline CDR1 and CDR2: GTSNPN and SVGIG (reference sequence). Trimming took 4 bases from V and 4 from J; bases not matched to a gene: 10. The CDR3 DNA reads TGTGCCTGGAACCAACAGACAGGGTTTTACAATGAGCAGTTCTTC. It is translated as CAWNQQTGFYNEQFF.

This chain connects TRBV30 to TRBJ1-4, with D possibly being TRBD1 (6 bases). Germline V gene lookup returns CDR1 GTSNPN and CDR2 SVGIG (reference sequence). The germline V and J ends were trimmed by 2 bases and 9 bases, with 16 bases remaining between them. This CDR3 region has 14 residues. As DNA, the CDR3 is TGTGCCTGGAGTTTGGCAGGGGTTTCTAAAAAACTGTTTTTT. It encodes CAWSLAGVSKKLFF.

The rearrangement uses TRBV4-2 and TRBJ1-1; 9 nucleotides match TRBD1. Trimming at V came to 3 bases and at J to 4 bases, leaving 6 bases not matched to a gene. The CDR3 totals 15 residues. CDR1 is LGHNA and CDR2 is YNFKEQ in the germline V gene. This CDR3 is CASSQSTGGSTEAFF. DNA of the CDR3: TGTGCCAGCAGCCAGTCGACAGGGGGGTCCACTGAAGCTTTCTTT.

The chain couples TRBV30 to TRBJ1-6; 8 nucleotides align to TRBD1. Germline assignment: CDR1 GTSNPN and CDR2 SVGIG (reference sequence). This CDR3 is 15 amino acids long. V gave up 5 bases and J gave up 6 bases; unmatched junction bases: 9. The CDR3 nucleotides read TGTGCCTGGGCCTCAGGGGGCCTCTTTAATTCACCCCTCCACTTT. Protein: CAWASGGLFNSPLHF.

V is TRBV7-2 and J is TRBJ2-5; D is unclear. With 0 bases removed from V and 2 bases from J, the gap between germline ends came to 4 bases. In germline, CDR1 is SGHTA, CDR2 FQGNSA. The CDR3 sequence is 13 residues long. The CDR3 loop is CASSLARQETQYF. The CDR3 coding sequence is TGTGCCAGCAGCTTAGCGAGACAAGAGACCCAGTACTTC.

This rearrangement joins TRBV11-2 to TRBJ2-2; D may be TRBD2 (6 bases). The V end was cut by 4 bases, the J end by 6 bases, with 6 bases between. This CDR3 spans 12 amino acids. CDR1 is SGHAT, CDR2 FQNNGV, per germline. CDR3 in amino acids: CASSSGAGELFF. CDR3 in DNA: TGTGCCAGCAGCTCGGGGGCCGGGGAGCTGTTTTTT.

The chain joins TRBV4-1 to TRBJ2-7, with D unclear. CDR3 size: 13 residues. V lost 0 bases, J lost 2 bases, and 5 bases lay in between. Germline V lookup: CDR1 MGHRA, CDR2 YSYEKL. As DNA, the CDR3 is TGCGCCAGCAGCCAAGATACAACCTACGAGCAGTACTTC. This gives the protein CASSQDTTYEQYF.

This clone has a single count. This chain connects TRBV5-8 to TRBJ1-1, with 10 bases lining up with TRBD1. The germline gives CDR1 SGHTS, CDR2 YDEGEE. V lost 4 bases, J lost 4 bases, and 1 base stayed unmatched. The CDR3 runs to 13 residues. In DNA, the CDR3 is TGTGCCAGCAGCAGGGACAGGGGCACTGAAGCTTTCTTT. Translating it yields CASSRDRGTEAFF.

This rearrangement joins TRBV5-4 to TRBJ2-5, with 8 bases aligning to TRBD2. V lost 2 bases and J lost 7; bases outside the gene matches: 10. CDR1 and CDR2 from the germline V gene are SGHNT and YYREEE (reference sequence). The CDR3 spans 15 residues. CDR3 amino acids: CASSFSRGDIGTQYF. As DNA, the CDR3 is TGTGCCAGCAGCTTCTCGCGGGGGGACATCGGGACCCAGTACTTC.

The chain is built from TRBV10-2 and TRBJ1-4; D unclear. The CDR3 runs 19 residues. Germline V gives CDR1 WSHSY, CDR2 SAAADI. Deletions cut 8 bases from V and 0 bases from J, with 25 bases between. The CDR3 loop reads CASGELEWLYGATNEKLFF. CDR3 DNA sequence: TGCGCCAGCGGCGAATTGGAGTGGCTCTACGGGGCAACTAATGAAAAACTGTTTTTT.

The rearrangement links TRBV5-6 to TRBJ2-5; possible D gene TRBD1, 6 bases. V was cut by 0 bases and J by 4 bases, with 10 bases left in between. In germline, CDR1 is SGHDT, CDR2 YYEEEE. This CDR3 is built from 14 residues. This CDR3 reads CASSLAGEGETQYF. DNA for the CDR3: TGTGCCAGCAGCTTGGCAGGGGAAGGAGAGACCCAGTACTTC. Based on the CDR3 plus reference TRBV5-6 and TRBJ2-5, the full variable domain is DAGVTQSPTHLIKTRGQQVTLRCSPKSGHDTVSWYQQALGQGPQFIFQYYEEEERQRGNFPDRFSGHQFPNYSSELNVNALLLGDSALYLCASSLAGEGETQYFGPGTRLLVL.

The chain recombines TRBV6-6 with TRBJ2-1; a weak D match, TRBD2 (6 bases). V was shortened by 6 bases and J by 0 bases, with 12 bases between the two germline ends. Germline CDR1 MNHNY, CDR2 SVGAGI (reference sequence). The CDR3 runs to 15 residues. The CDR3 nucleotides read TGTGCCAGCAGCCAGGGACTCAGCTCCTACAATGAGCAGTTCTTC. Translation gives CASSQGLSSYNEQFF.

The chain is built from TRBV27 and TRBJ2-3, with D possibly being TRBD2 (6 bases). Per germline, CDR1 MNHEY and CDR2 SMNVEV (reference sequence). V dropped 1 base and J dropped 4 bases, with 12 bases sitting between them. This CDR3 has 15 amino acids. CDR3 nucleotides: TGTGCCAGCAGTTTATACGGGTGGGGGGCAGATACGCAGTATTTT. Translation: CASSLYGWGADTQYF.

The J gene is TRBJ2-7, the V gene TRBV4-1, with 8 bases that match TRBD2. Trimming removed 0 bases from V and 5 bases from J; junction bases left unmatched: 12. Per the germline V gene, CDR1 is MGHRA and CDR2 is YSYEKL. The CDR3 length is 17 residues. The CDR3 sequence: CASSQDLAAGGSNEQYF. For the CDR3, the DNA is TGCGCCAGCAGCCAAGATCTCGCCGCGGGGGGTTCGAACGAGCAGTACTTC.

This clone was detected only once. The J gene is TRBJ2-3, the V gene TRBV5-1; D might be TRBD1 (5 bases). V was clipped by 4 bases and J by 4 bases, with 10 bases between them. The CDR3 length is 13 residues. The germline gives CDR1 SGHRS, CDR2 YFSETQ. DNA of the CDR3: TGCGCCAGCAGCGCCGCAGGGTCAGATACGCAGTATTTT. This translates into CASSAAGSDTQYF.

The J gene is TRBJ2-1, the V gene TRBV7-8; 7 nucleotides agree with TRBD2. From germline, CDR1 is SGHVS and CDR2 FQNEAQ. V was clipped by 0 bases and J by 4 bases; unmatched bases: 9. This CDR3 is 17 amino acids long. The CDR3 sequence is CASSLAYGGSRYNEQFF. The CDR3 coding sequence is TGTGCCAGCAGCTTAGCATACGGGGGGAGTCGGTACAATGAGCAGTTCTTC.